The 25 T cell receptor beta chains below come from one sample, sequenced in a study of blood T cell repertoires in COVID-19. Clones were read by immunoSEQ multiplex PCR, and TCRdb kept only the in-frame ones, dropping some. The sample lists fewer than 250,000 clones, approximately 84% seen once, with about 2% in the top ten. Sequencing used peripheral blood. Receptors originate from a woman of 80 years or more with acute or convalescent COVID-19.

The chain links TRBV7-9 to TRBJ1-2, with a weak D call TRBD1 (5 bases). The CDR3 loop spans 12 amino acids. Germline V gene sequence: CDR1 SEHNR, CDR2 FQNEAQ (reference sequence). With 6 bases removed from V and 7 bases from J, the gap between germline ends came to 12 bases. This CDR3 is CASRIDSAGYTF. The CDR3 DNA follows: TGTGCCAGCAGGATCGACAGCGCTGGCTACACCTTC. Filled out from reference TRBV7-9 and TRBJ1-2, the complete variable domain reads DTGVSQNPRHKITKRGQNVTFRCDPISEHNRLYWYRQTLGQGPEFLTYFQNEAQLEKSRLLSDRFSAERPKGSFSTLEIQRTEQGDSAMYLCASRIDSAGYTFGSGTRLTVV.

This clone came up once. The chain recombines TRBV6-5 with TRBJ1-2; weak D call: TRBD1 (5 bases). The CDR3 extends over 13 amino acids. Germline CDR1 is MNHEY and CDR2 is SVGAGI. The V and J ends lost 4 bases and 8 bases respectively, with 14 bases between them. The CDR3 DNA follows: TGTGCCAGCAGTTTTCAGGGTCTCCAGGGCTACACCTTC. Residues: CASSFQGLQGYTF.

CDR3 sequence reads: CASSESGGYGNTIYF. CDR3 in DNA: TGTGCCAGCAGTGAAAGCGGGGGTTACGGAAACACCATATATTTT. The chain has TRBV7-3 and TRBJ1-3, with a weak D call TRBD1 (5 bases). CDR3 size: 15 residues. The V end was cut by 6 bases, the J end by 4 bases, with 16 bases between. In germline, CDR1 is SGHTA, CDR2 FQGTGA.

Points on this clone: The sample contains more than one DNA sequence encoding this CDR3. The chain links TRBV5-6 to TRBJ1-1; D perhaps matches TRBD1 (5 bases). CDR1 is SGHDT and CDR2 is YYEEEE in the germline V gene. V lost 1 base and J lost 0, with 7 bases in between. CDR3 size: 14 residues. For the CDR3, the DNA is TGTGCCAGCAGCTTGAGACAGTTGAACACTGAAGCTTTCTTT. Its translation is CASSLRQLNTEAFF.

The V call is TRBV11-3, the J call TRBJ2-7, with D possibly matching TRBD1 (6 bases). Germline V lookup: CDR1 SGHNT, CDR2 YENEEA. V gave up 1 base and J gave up 4 bases, with 8 bases separating them. This CDR3 contains 13 residues. CDR3 bases: TGTGCCAGCAGCTTAGCAGGGGAATACGAGCAGTACTTC. Translating gives CASSLAGEYEQYF.

This sequence joins TRBV14 and TRBJ2-3; possibly TRBD1 for D (6 bases). The germline V gene encodes CDR1 SGHDN and CDR2 FVKESK. The CDR3 length is 16 residues. Trimming cost V 3 bases and J 7 bases, with 20 bases left between them. Written as DNA, the CDR3 is TGTGCCAGCAGCCAGTCAGGGGTTGGGGTTAAGAATACGCAGTATTTT. Protein sequence: CASSQSGVGVKNTQYF.

This rearrangement joins TRBV19 to TRBJ1-5, with 7 bases matching TRBD1. CDR3 length: 14 amino acids. V trimming: 4 bases; J trimming: 4 bases; junction bases outside the gene matches: 4. Germline assignment: CDR1 LNHDA and CDR2 SQIVND (reference sequence). CDR3 sequence: CASSTGTANQPQHF. In DNA, the CDR3 is TGTGCCAGTAGTACAGGGACAGCTAATCAGCCCCAGCATTTT.

The V call is TRBV7-3, the J call TRBJ2-1, with 16 bases fitting TRBD2. Unmatched junction bases numbered 9, after V lost 5 bases and J lost 5 bases. CDR1 is SGHTA, CDR2 FQGTGA, per germline. CDR3 size: 18 residues. CDR3 nucleotide sequence: TGTGCCAGCAGCCCGCGGGGACTAGCGGGGGGGGTGAACAATGAGCAGTTCTTC. This codes for CASSPRGLAGGVNNEQFF.

V gene TRBV11-1 combines with J gene TRBJ1-2; D is ambiguous. CDR1 SGHAT and CDR2 FQDESV come from the germline V gene (reference sequence). Trimming took off 5 bases at V and 6 bases at J, with 13 bases between the two ends. The CDR3 spans 13 residues. The CDR3 region has the DNA TGTGCCAGCAGCACCCGGACCGGGGATGGCTACACCTTC. It is translated as CASSTRTGDGYTF. Together with reference TRBV11-1 and TRBJ1-2, the CDR3 gives the full variable domain: EAEVAQSPRYKITEKSQAVAFWCDPISGHATLYWYRQILGQGPELLVQFQDESVVDDSQLPKDRFSAERLKGVDSTLKIQPAELGDSAMYLCASSTRTGDGYTFGSGTRLTVV.

The rearrangement joins TRBV6-5 to TRBJ1-4; D possibly corresponds to TRBD1 (5 bases). Deletions cut 4 bases from V and 8 bases from J, with 11 bases between. The germline V gene encodes CDR1 MNHEY and CDR2 SVGAGI. This CDR3 spans 13 amino acids. The CDR3 DNA reads as TGTGCCAGCAGTTCCCGGGGGGTGGAAAAACTGTTTTTT. It codes for CASSSRGVEKLFF.

This chain connects TRBV29-1 to TRBJ1-1; no firm D call. The germline gives CDR1 SQVTM, CDR2 ANQGSEA. This CDR3 is built from 12 residues. Trimming took off 8 bases at V and 1 base at J, with 11 bases between the two ends. The chain's CDR3 is CSSTASNTEAFF. The DNA of the CDR3 is TGCAGCTCTACAGCTTCGAACACTGAAGCTTTCTTT.

CDR3 nucleotides: TGCGCCAGCAGCCAGGGACAGGGGGCGTTTAATGAAAAACTGTTTTTT. This sequence encodes CASSQGQGAFNEKLFF. The chain combines TRBV5-1 with TRBJ1-4; TRBD1 matches at 12 bases. Germline V CDR1 and CDR2: SGHRS, YFSETQ. This CDR3 region has 16 residues. The V and J ends lost 4 bases and 4 bases, in that order; junction bases with no gene match: 5.

The chain carries TRBV11-2 and TRBJ1-6; the D gene is possibly TRBD1 (5 bases). Germline V CDR1 and CDR2: SGHAT, FQNNGV. This CDR3 spans 14 amino acids. Trimming took 5 bases from V and 4 from J, leaving 9 bases between them. CDR3 in DNA: TGTGCCAGCAGCGACAGACCTTATAATTCACCCCTCCACTTT. Translating gives CASSDRPYNSPLHF.

The rearrangement uses TRBV19 and TRBJ1-6, with D tentatively TRBD1 (5 bases). This CDR3 spans 14 amino acids. The germline V and J ends were trimmed by 6 bases and 9 bases, with 15 bases remaining between them. CDR1 LNHDA and CDR2 SQIVND come from the germline V gene (reference sequence). CDR3 region: CASSPSGDGSPLHF. The CDR3 DNA follows: TGTGCCAGTAGCCCATCGGGGGATGGTTCACCCCTCCACTTT.

CDR3: CSVEGRGTDNYEQYF. CDR3 sequence (DNA): TGCAGCGTTGAGGGGCGGGGGACTGATAACTACGAGCAGTACTTC. The genes are TRBV29-1 and TRBJ2-7, with 7 nucleotides matching TRBD2. V was clipped by 3 bases and J by 3 bases; unmatched bases: 11. CDR3 length equals 15 residues. The germline V gene has CDR1 SQVTM and CDR2 ANQGSEA.

The chain recombines TRBV28 with TRBJ2-7; 8 bases agree with TRBD1. After removal of 5 bases from V and 4 bases from J, the junction contained 10 bases not matched to a gene. Germline V CDR1 and CDR2: MDHEN, SYDVKM. This CDR3 has 15 residues. The CDR3 region has the DNA TGTGCCAGCAGTCCGACAGGGGCGACTGGTTACGAGCAGTACTTC. It codes for CASSPTGATGYEQYF.

This chain joins TRBV11-2 and TRBJ2-1; 7 bases agree with TRBD1. The germline V gene encodes CDR1 SGHAT and CDR2 FQNNGV. The CDR3 extends over 15 amino acids. The J segment lost 7 bases and the V segment lost 6 bases, leaving 12 bases of the junction unmatched. The CDR3 DNA reads as TGTGCCAGCAGGGTCGACAGGGTGATTCAGAATGAGCAGTTCTTC. Amino acids: CASRVDRVIQNEQFF.

This sequence joins TRBV5-6 and TRBJ1-1; the D is unclear. V shed 4 bases and J shed 6 bases, with 10 bases lying between them. The CDR3 sequence is 12 residues long. CDR1 and CDR2 from the germline V gene are SGHDT and YYEEEE. The CDR3 loop reads CASSTRHSEAFF. CDR3 DNA sequence: TGTGCCAGCAGCACCCGACACTCTGAAGCTTTCTTT. The complete variable domain, with remaining parts taken from reference TRBV5-6 and TRBJ1-1, reads DAGVTQSPTHLIKTRGQQVTLRCSPKSGHDTVSWYQQALGQGPQFIFQYYEEEERQRGNFPDRFSGHQFPNYSSELNVNALLLGDSALYLCASSTRHSEAFFGQGTRLTVV.

CDR3 bases: TGCGCCAGCAGAGAGCGGGGTAGCACAGATACGCAGTATTTT. Translated, it gives CASRERGSTDTQYF. This chain uses TRBV10-1 with TRBJ2-3, with 7 bases that match TRBD2. V shed 6 bases, J shed 0 bases, and the junction held 3 bases outside the gene matches. The CDR3 is 14 residues long. Looked up from germline, CDR1 is WNHNN and CDR2 is SYGVQD (reference sequence).

V is TRBV6-6 and J is TRBJ2-7, with D unresolved. The CDR3 loop spans 13 amino acids. Germline CDR1 and CDR2: MNHNY and SVGAGI (reference sequence). V lost 2 bases to trimming and J lost 2 bases, with 7 bases between them. In nucleotides, the CDR3 is TGTGCCAGCAGTTACCGGAGCGCCTACGAGCAGTACTTC. The encoded protein is CASSYRSAYEQYF.

The V and J genes are TRBV15 and TRBJ2-5, with 8 positions matching TRBD2. The CDR3 totals 16 residues. V was clipped by 5 bases and J by 4 bases; unmatched bases: 12. The germline gives CDR1 LNHNV, CDR2 YYDKDF (reference sequence). CDR3 bases: TGTGCCACCAGCTCAGAGAGGGGTCTAGCGGGAGAGACCCAGTACTTC. It is translated as CATSSERGLAGETQYF.

The chain employs TRBV30 and TRBJ2-1, with D unclear. The germline V gene encodes CDR1 GTSNPN and CDR2 SVGIG (reference sequence). The CDR3 loop spans 12 amino acids. Trimming left V 4 bases short and J 0 bases short, with 4 bases between. In nucleotides, the CDR3 is TGTGCCTGGACTCGCTCCTACAATGAGCAGTTCTTC. This codes for CAWTRSYNEQFF.

The V and J genes are TRBV5-1 and TRBJ2-1; possibly TRBD2 for D (6 bases). This CDR3 is 17 amino acids long. From germline, CDR1 is SGHRS and CDR2 YFSETQ. Trimming took 0 bases from V and 6 from J, leaving 19 bases between them. The CDR3, as DNA: TGCGCCAGCAGCTTGGGGGCACTAGCCGCCGGAATCAATGAGCAGTTCTTC. This sequence encodes CASSLGALAAGINEQFF.

The chain joins TRBV6-2 or TRBV6-3 to TRBJ1-5, with 7 bases lining up with TRBD1. The CDR3 is made up of 15 amino acids. V was clipped by 2 bases and J by 2 bases; unmatched bases: 3. The germline V gene has CDR1 MNHEY and CDR2 SVGEGT. CDR3 residues: CASSYLDRGNQPQHF. The CDR3 nucleotides read TGTGCCAGCAGTTACCTCGACAGGGGCAATCAGCCCCAGCATTTT.

The chain uses TRBV19 and TRBJ1-1; TRBD1 is a possible D gene (5 bases). Trimming cost V 6 bases and J 1 base, with 9 bases left between them. Germline assignment: CDR1 LNHDA and CDR2 SQIVND (reference sequence). This CDR3 spans 13 amino acids. The CDR3: CASSRQWNTEAFF. DNA for the CDR3: TGTGCCAGTAGCCGACAGTGGAACACTGAAGCTTTCTTT.